This entry describes one TCR beta chain. Its target is not known. This record belongs to a study of OX40 agonist ivuxolimab in advanced cancers. Blood draws occurred at baseline, cycle 4 day 1, and cycle 7 day 1. Findings of the study overall: In the 0.1-3.0 mg/kg groups, partial responders showed among the lowest expansion.

V was pared by 5 bases and J by 3 bases, with 6 bases of the junction left unmatched. The length of the CDR3 is 15 residues. From germline, CDR1 is SGHVS and CDR2 FQNEAQ. Produced via immunoSEQ multiplex PCR; TCRdb's table is partial and in-frame only. The sample consists of about 58,000 clones, around 83% of them appearing once. The receptor was derived from an adult with an advanced solid tumor such as melanoma, head and neck, liver or kidney cancer. Sequencing used CD4+ or CD8+ T cells sorted from blood, obtained in a trial of the OX40 agonist ivuxolimab. The rearrangement joins TRBV7-8 to TRBJ2-2; 7 bases are a match to TRBD1. CDR3: CASSPGQRDTGELFF. For the CDR3, the DNA is TGTGCCAGCAGCCCGGGACAGAGAGACACCGGGGAGCTGTTTTTT.